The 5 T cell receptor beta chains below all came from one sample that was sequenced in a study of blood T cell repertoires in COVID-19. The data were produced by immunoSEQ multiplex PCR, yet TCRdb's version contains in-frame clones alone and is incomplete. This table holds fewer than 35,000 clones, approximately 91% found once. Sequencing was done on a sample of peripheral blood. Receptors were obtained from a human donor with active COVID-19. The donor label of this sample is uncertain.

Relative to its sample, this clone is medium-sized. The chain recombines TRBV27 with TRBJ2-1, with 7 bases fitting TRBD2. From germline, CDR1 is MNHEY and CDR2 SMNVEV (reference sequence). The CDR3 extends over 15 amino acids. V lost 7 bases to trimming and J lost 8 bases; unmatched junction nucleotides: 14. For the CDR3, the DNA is TGTGCCAGCACCCATCGAGGCGGGGGAGGTGATGAGCAGTTCTTC. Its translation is CASTHRGGGGDEQFF.

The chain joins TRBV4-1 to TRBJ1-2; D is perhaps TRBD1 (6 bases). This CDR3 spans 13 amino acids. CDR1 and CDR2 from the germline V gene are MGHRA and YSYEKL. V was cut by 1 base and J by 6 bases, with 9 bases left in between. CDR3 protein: CASSQAGGHGYTF. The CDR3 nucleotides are TGCGCCAGCAGCCAAGCGGGGGGCCATGGCTACACCTTC.

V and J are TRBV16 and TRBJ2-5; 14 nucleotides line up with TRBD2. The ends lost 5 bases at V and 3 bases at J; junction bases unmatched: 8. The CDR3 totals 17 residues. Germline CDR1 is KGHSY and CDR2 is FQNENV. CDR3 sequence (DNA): TGTGCCAGCAGCACAGGACTAGCGGGGGGCGTGAAAGAGACCCAGTACTTC. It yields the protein CASSTGLAGGVKETQYF.

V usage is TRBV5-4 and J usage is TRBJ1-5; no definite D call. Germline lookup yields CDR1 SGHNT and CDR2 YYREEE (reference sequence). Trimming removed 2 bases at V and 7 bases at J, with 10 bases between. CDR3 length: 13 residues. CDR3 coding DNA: TGTGCCAGCAGCTTCGCGGGAGGGCAGCCCCAGCATTTT. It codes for CASSFAGGQPQHF.

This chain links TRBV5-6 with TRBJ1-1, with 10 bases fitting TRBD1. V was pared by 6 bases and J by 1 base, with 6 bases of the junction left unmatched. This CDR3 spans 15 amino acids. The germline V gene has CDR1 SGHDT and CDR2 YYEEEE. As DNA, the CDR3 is TGTGCCAGCAACCGATGGACAGGGGGGAACACTGAAGCTTTCTTT. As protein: CASNRWTGGNTEAFF.